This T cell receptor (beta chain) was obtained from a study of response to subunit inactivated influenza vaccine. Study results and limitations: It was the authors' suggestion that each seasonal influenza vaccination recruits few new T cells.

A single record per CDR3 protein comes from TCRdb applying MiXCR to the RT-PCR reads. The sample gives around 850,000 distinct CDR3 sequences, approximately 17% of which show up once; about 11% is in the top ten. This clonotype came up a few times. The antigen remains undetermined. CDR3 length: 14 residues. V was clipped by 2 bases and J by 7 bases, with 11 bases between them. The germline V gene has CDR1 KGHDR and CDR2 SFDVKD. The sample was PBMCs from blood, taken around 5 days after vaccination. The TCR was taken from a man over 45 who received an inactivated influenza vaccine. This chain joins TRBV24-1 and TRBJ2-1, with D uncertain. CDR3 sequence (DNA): TGTGCCACCAGTGATTCTTTCTTGGGTAATGAGCAGTTCTTC. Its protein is CATSDSFLGNEQFF.